This TCR beta chain came from a study of T cells in Graves' hyperthyroidism and ophthalmopathy. Study at large: Peripheral blood samples were taken at initial diagnosis, prior to any treatment. Study-wide results and limits: The model forecast ophthalmopathy, anticipating it by a median 6.5 months before onset.

The sample holds many counts of this clonotype. Its specificity is unknown. Criteria for exclusion of patients were uncontrolled infection, other autoimmune disease, pregnancy or lactation. Clinical symptoms, serum thyroxine and TRAb, thyroid ultrasound and orbital computed tomography were used for the diagnoses. J was trimmed by 4 bases and V by 8 bases; bases with no gene match: 9. The germline V gene has CDR1 SGHAT and CDR2 FQNNGV. The CDR3 is 15 residues long. Authors of the study amplified TCR beta CDR3 regions from RNA transcripts. During a first-round RT-PCR of the TCR CDR3, the HTBI primer set was used. TCRdb used MiXCR to reprocess the multiplex PCR reads, holding one entry per CDR3 protein. The data hold hundreds of thousands of distinct CDR3 sequences, with over 12% observed a single time.

Input material: blood. This TCR was recovered from a man aged 50 to 60 with Graves' ophthalmopathy. The rearrangement links TRBV11-2 to TRBJ2-1, with 9 bases fitting TRBD1. The CDR3: CASLKDRGFYNEQFF. CDR3 sequence (DNA): TGTGCCAGCCTGAAAGACAGGGGGTTTTACAATGAGCAGTTCTTC.